Reported below is one TCR beta chain. Antigen specificity is unknown. The library targeted TCRbeta and was prepared with unique molecular identifiers. TCRdb redid the calling of the PCR reads with MiXCR, one entry per CDR3 protein. The sample has about 600,000 distinct CDR3 sequences; 23% are singletons. CDR3 size: 16 residues. CDR1 and CDR2 (germline): MNHEY, SVGAGI. J was trimmed by 2 bases and V by 2 bases; bases with no gene match: 5. The data belong to a study of T-cell reconstitution after alpha-beta-depleted transplantation in children. The study's findings and limits: Roughly two months post-transplant, alpha-beta T cells reportedly originated from several hundred graft clones that had expanded. Certain patients had high TCRbeta diversity at day 60, and it came from recipient T cells and thymic progenitors that survived. A year post-transplant, T-cell counts and diversity derived mostly from newly produced T cells.

The sequencing here drew on PBMCs, mostly from graft donor cells, taken 360 days after TCRalphabeta/CD19-depleted stem cell transplant. The chain uses TRBV6-5 and TRBJ2-2, with 7 bases matching TRBD1. The source is a boy in the first two years of life who had a stem cell transplant for acute myeloid leukemia, so the T cells may come from the graft donor. CDR3 amino acids: CASSYGDSPNTGELFF. DNA for the CDR3: TGTGCCAGCAGTTACGGGGACAGTCCTAACACCGGGGAGCTGTTTTTT.